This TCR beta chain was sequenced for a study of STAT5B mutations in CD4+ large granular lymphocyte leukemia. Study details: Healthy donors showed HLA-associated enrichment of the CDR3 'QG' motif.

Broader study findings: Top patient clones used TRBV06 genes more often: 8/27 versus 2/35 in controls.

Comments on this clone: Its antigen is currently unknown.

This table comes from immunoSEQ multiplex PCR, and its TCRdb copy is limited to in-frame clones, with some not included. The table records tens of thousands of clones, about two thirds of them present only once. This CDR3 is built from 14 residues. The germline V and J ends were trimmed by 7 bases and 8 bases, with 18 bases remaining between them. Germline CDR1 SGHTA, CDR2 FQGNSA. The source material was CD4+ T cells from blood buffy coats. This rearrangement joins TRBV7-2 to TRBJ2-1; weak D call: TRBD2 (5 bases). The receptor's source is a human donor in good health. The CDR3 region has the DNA TGTGCCAGCACCCCGTGGCGCGGAGGTTATGAGCAGTTCTTC. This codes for CASTPWRGGYEQFF.